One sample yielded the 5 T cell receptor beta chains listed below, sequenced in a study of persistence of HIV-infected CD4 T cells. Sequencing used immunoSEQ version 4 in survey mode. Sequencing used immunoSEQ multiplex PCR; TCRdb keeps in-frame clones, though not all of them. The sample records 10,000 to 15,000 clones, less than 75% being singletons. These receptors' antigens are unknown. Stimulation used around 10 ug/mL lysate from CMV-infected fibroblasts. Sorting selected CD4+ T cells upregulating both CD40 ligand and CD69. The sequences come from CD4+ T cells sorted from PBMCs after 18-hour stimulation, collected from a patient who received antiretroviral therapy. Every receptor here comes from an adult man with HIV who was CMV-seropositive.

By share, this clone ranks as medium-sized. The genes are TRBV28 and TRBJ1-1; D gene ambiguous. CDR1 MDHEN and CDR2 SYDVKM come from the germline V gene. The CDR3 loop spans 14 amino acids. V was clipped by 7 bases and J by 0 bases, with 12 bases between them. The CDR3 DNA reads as TGTGCCAGCACCCGACAAGAATTGAACACTGAAGCTTTCTTT. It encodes CASTRQELNTEAFF.

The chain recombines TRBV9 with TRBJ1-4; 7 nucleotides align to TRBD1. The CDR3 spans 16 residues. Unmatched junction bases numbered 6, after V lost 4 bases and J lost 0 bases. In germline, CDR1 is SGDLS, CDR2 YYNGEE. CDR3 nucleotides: TGTGCCAGCAGCAAAGACAGGGTTGCAACTAATGAAAAACTGTTTTTT. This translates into CASSKDRVATNEKLFF.

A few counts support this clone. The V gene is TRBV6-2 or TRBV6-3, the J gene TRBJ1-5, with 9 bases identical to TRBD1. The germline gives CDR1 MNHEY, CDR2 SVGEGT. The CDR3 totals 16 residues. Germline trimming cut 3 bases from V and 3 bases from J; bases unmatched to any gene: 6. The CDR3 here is CASSYPGTGFNQPQHF. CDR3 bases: TGTGCCAGCAGTTATCCCGGGACAGGGTTCAATCAGCCCCAGCATTTT.

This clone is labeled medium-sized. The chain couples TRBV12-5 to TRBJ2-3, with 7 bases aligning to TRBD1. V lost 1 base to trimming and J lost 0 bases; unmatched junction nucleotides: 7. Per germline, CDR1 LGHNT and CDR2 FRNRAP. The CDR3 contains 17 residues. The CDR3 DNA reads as TGTGCTAGTGGTTTGGGCTCCACAGGGGCTAGCACAGATACGCAGTATTTT. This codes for CASGLGSTGASTDTQYF.

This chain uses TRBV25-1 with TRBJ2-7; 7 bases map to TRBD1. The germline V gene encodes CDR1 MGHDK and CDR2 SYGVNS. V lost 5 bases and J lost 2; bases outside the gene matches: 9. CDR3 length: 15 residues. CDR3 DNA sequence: TGTGCCAGCAGTAAAGCCGGGACAGTAGCCTACGAGCAGTACTTC. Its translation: CASSKAGTVAYEQYF.